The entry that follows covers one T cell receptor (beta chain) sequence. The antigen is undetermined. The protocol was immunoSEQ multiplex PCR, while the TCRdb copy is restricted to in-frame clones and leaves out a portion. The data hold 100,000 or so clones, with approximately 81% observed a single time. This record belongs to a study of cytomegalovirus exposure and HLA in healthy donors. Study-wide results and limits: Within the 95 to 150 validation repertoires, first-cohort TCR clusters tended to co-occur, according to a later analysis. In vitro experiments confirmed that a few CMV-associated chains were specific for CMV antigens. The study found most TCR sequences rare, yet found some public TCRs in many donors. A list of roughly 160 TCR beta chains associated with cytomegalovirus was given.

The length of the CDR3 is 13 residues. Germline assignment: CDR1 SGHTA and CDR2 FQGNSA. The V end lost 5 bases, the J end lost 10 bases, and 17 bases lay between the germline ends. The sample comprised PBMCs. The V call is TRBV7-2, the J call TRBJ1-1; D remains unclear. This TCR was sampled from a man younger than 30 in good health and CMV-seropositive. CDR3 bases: TGTGCCAGCAGCCCGACGGTACTACAAGGAGCTTTCTTT. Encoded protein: CASSPTVLQGAFF.